This section outlines one TCR beta chain sequence together with its context. Its antigen is not identified. This sample was included in a study of T cell responses to AZD1222 COVID-19 vaccine. Study details: It was second doses at about 4 or about 12 weeks that were pooled.

Sequencing was performed with immunoSEQ multiplex PCR; in TCRdb, only in-frame clones are kept and a portion is missing. The table includes over 100,000 clones, about 90% detected once. The study, taken as a whole, reports: At 160-218 and 743-854, vaccine-associated CD4 TCRs were dominant, and they spanned spike. Seropositivity was recorded at baseline in only five to seven AZD1222 recipients. It should be noted that donors were predominantly white British and more often female, and clonal diversity was possibly underestimated.

The germline V gene has CDR1 SEHNR and CDR2 FQNEAQ (reference sequence). CDR3 size: 17 residues. J lost 5 bases, V lost 2 bases, and 12 bases had no gene match. This sequence was found in an adult in good health. The chain joins TRBV7-9 to TRBJ1-3, with 7 bases matching TRBD1. The starting material was peripheral blood, obtained on day 0 of AZD1222 vaccination. The CDR3, as DNA: TGTGCCAGCAGCTTATCCGGACAGGCGAGCTGGCGAAACACCATATATTTT. It is translated as CASSLSGQASWRNTIYF. The full variable domain, its missing parts supplied by reference TRBV7-9 and TRBJ1-3, is DTGVSQNPRHKITKRGQNVTFRCDPISEHNRLYWYRQTLGQGPEFLTYFQNEAQLEKSRLLSDRFSAERPKGSFSTLEIQRTEQGDSAMYLCASSLSGQASWRNTIYFGEGSWLTVV.